One sample yielded the 5 T cell receptor beta chains listed below, sequenced in a study of T cell responses to AZD1222 COVID-19 vaccine. The table came from immunoSEQ multiplex PCR; TCRdb's copy has only in-frame clones and leaves some out. In the table there are tens of thousands of clones, around 75% of which are singletons. Source: peripheral blood, taken on day 0 of AZD1222 vaccination. These receptors were taken from an adult in good health.

The chain carries TRBV9 and TRBJ2-1; TRBD1 is a possible D gene (6 bases). Between the trimmed V and J ends, which lost 0 bases and 9 bases, there was a span of 7 bases. The CDR3 is made up of 12 amino acids. Germline loops: CDR1 SGDLS, CDR2 YYNGEE. The CDR3 reads CASSVEGGEQFF. In DNA form, the CDR3 reads TGTGCCAGCAGCGTAGAAGGGGGTGAGCAGTTCTTC.

The V call is TRBV5-1, the J call TRBJ2-1; D call uncertain. The CDR3 sequence is 16 residues long. The V gene's germline CDR1 is SGHRS and CDR2 YFSETQ. Trimming left V 2 bases short and J 0 bases short, with 12 bases between. The CDR3 loop reads CASSFLEASSYNEQFF. The CDR3, as DNA: TGCGCCAGCAGCTTTCTAGAGGCGAGCTCCTACAATGAGCAGTTCTTC.

V and J are TRBV6-5 and TRBJ2-7; TRBD1 aligns across 9 bases. The junction had 10 bases not matched to a gene; V was cut back by 6 bases and J by 7 bases. Germline V gene sequence: CDR1 MNHEY, CDR2 SVGAGI. The CDR3 is 14 residues long. As DNA, the CDR3 is TGTGCCAGCAGGTCTGGGACAGGGTCTAGGGAGCAGTACTTC. Translating it yields CASRSGTGSREQYF.

This clone appeared a few times. The chain employs TRBV7-9 and TRBJ2-3; 7 bases align to TRBD1. Germline V gene sequence: CDR1 SEHNR, CDR2 FQNEAQ (reference sequence). With 5 bases clipped from V and 3 bases from J, the junction kept 14 bases outside the gene matches. The CDR3 loop spans 17 amino acids. This chain's CDR3 is CASSPPPGGYLTDTQYF. In DNA form, the CDR3 reads TGTGCCAGCAGCCCGCCACCAGGGGGATATCTGACAGATACGCAGTATTTT.

The genes are TRBV7-2 and TRBJ2-1; D not resolved. From germline, CDR1 is SGHTA and CDR2 FQGNSA. V lost 6 bases and J lost 8, with 14 bases in between. The CDR3 has 13 residues. CDR3 sequence: CASSFPSYDEQFF. The CDR3 nucleotides are TGTGCCAGCAGTTTTCCCTCTTATGATGAGCAGTTCTTC. Filled out from reference TRBV7-2 and TRBJ2-1, the complete variable domain reads GAGVSQSPSNKVTEKGKDVELRCDPISGHTALYWYRQSLGQGLEFLIYFQGNSAPDKSGLPSDRFSAERTGGSVSTLTIQRTQQEDSAVYLCASSFPSYDEQFFGPGTRLTVL.